This T cell receptor (beta chain) is drawn from a study of cytomegalovirus exposure and HLA in healthy donors. The PCR made use of 60 Vbeta and 13 Jbeta primers. TCRdb's table, derived via immunoSEQ multiplex PCR, lists solely in-frame clones and lacks some. The sample lists 60,000 to 70,000 clones; 65% to 75% were seen once. Likely unrecorded immune exposures existed in these nominally healthy donors. Input material: PBMCs. The TCR originated in a man aged 50-59 years in good health and CMV-seropositive.

The CDR3 sequence: CASKPSQGQGAWGYTF. The CDR3 coding sequence is TGTGCCAGTAAACCGAGCCAGGGACAGGGGGCATGGGGCTACACCTTC. The chain recombines TRBV19 with TRBJ1-2, with 12 positions matching TRBD1. This CDR3 contains 16 residues. Germline-derived CDR1 and CDR2 are LNHDA and SQIVND (reference sequence). V was clipped by 7 bases and J by 8 bases; unmatched bases: 14.